A single sample is the source of the 18 T cell receptor beta chains below, sequenced in a study of blood T cell repertoires in COVID-19. Assay used: immunoSEQ multiplex PCR; TCRdb lists only in-frame clones, some missing. The profile shows approximately 110,000 clones, approximately 72% of them singletons. Sequenced input: peripheral blood. The receptors were sampled from a woman in her 70s with acute or convalescent COVID-19.

This clone was found a few times. J is TRBJ1-5 and V is TRBV28; perhaps TRBD1 as D (6 bases). Between the trimmed V and J ends, which lost 5 bases and 0 bases, there was a span of 17 bases. CDR3 length: 17 residues. Germline V CDR1 and CDR2: MDHEN, SYDVKM. CDR3 amino acids: CASSPTLGTYSNQPQHF. The CDR3 DNA reads as TGTGCCAGCAGTCCAACTCTCGGGACATATAGCAATCAGCCCCAGCATTTT.

This chain links TRBV25-1 with TRBJ1-3; TRBD1 matches 8 bases. This CDR3 is built from 16 residues. From germline, CDR1 is MGHDK and CDR2 SYGVNS. Trimming cost V 6 bases and J 0 bases; bases outside gene matches: 7. The CDR3: CASSKGQASSGNTIYF. In nucleotides, the CDR3 is TGTGCCAGCAGCAAGGGACAGGCTAGCTCTGGAAACACCATATATTTT.

This clone has a single count. The CDR3 sequence is CSATNGYTF. The CDR3 coding sequence is TGCAGTGCTACTAATGGCTACACCTTC. The V gene is TRBV20-1, the J gene TRBJ1-2; D is unresolved. The CDR3 is made up of 9 amino acids. CDR1 is DFQATT, CDR2 SNEGSKA, per germline (reference sequence). The V end lost 4 bases, the J end lost 6 bases, and 3 bases lay between the germline ends.

In its sample, this clone was seen a few times. CDR3 protein: CASSSPGDRGYNEQFF. The CDR3 DNA sequence: TGTGCCAGCAGCTCCCCTGGAGACAGGGGGTACAATGAGCAGTTCTTC. The chain is built from TRBV28 and TRBJ2-1; 9 positions match TRBD1. Unmatched junction bases numbered 10, after V lost 6 bases and J lost 4 bases. CDR1 and CDR2 from the germline V gene are MDHEN and SYDVKM. This CDR3 region has 16 residues.

The chain joins TRBV4-1 to TRBJ1-1; 9 positions agree with TRBD1. The CDR3 consists of 15 residues. In germline, CDR1 is MGHRA, CDR2 YSYEKL. V shed 0 bases and J 5 bases; nucleotides not matched to a gene: 4. The CDR3 loop reads CASSQDGQGRTEAFF. The CDR3 DNA is TGCGCCAGCAGCCAAGACGGACAGGGGAGGACTGAAGCTTTCTTT.

This clone was counted a few times. The chain has TRBV7-2 and TRBJ1-1, with D unclear. With 1 base removed from V and 7 bases from J, the gap between germline ends came to 10 bases. This CDR3 is 13 amino acids long. Per germline, CDR1 SGHTA and CDR2 FQGNSA. CDR3 sequence (DNA): TGTGCCAGCAGCTTAGGAGGGTTGGGTGAAGCTTTCTTT. Its protein product is CASSLGGLGEAFF.

This chain uses TRBV6-5 with TRBJ1-1, with a weak D call TRBD1 (5 bases). The ends were cut back, 6 bases at V and 8 bases at J, with 13 bases in the middle. This CDR3 region has 12 residues. Looked up from germline, CDR1 is MNHEY and CDR2 is SVGAGI. CDR3 loop: CASSIPPGEAFF. The DNA for the CDR3 is TGTGCCAGCAGCATCCCCCCAGGGGAAGCTTTCTTT.

This clone showed up just once. The chain combines TRBV27 with TRBJ1-2; 9 positions match TRBD1. This CDR3 comprises 15 residues. Trimming cost V 5 bases and J 7 bases; bases outside gene matches: 11. Germline CDR1 and CDR2: MNHEY and SMNVEV (reference sequence). DNA of the CDR3: TGTGCCAGCAGTCCCCAGACAGGGGGAGTGCTTGGCTACACCTTC. This gives the protein CASSPQTGGVLGYTF.

This clone was seen repeatedly, ten times or more. This chain uses TRBV5-6 with TRBJ2-7; 8 bases fit TRBD2. Losses at the gene ends were 4 bases for V and 2 bases for J; bases not matched to a gene: 5. The germline CDR1 and CDR2 sequences are SGHDT and YYEEEE. The CDR3 length is 14 residues. The CDR3 here is CASSVGTRAYEQYF. In nucleotides, the CDR3 is TGTGCCAGCAGCGTGGGGACTAGGGCCTACGAGCAGTACTTC.

V usage is TRBV30 and J usage is TRBJ2-3; D unresolved. The CDR3 extends over 14 amino acids. Germline lookup yields CDR1 GTSNPN and CDR2 SVGIG (reference sequence). V was pared by 4 bases and J by 0 bases, with 11 bases between. The CDR3: CAWTWQASTDTQYF. CDR3 coding DNA: TGTGCCTGGACATGGCAGGCTAGCACAGATACGCAGTATTTT.

V gene TRBV18 combines with J gene TRBJ2-3; maybe TRBD1 (5 bases). Germline V gene sequence: CDR1 KGHSH, CDR2 LQKENI. Trimming took off 8 bases at V and 2 bases at J, with 20 bases between the two ends. The CDR3 has 16 amino acids. The CDR3 coding sequence is TGTGCCAGCCGTTGGGGCCCCCCGGGCCCCACAGATACGCAGTATTTT. Protein product: CASRWGPPGPTDTQYF. Full variable domain (rest looked up from reference TRBV18 and TRBJ2-3): NAGVMQNPRHLVRRRGQEARLRCSPMKGHSHVYWYRQLPEEGLKFMVYLQKENIIDESGMPKERFSAEFPKEGPSILRIQQVVRGDSAAYFCASRWGPPGPTDTQYFGPGTRLTVL.

The V and J genes are TRBV12-5 and TRBJ1-2, with 8 bases fitting TRBD1. Germline V gene lookup returns CDR1 LGHNT and CDR2 FRNRAP. The V segment lost 0 bases and the J segment 7 bases; nucleotides outside the gene matches: 22. This CDR3 region has 20 residues. CDR3 residues: CASGLVGGPPGTGTASGYTF. The CDR3 DNA sequence: TGTGCTAGTGGTTTGGTGGGAGGGCCCCCCGGGACAGGAACAGCGAGTGGCTACACCTTC. The full variable domain, completed using reference TRBV12-5 and TRBJ1-2, is DARVTQTPRHKVTEMGQEVTMRCQPILGHNTVFWYRQTMMQGLELLAYFRNRAPLDDSGMPKDRFSAEMPDATLATLKIQPSEPRDSAVYFCASGLVGGPPGTGTASGYTFGSGTRLTVV.

This clone has only a few counts. V gene TRBV14 combines with J gene TRBJ1-2; tentative D call: TRBD1 (5 bases). The CDR3 is 16 amino acids. V lost 4 bases and J 4 bases, leaving 19 bases between the germline ends. The germline V gene encodes CDR1 SGHDN and CDR2 FVKESK. The CDR3 region is CASSRMGTDNFYGYTF. CDR3 bases: TGTGCCAGCAGCCGCATGGGTACGGACAACTTCTATGGCTACACCTTC.

This clone is classed as medium-sized. V is TRBV13 and J is TRBJ2-7; 7 positions agree with TRBD1. Germline loops: CDR1 PRHDT, CDR2 FYEKMQ (reference sequence). V was pared by 2 bases and J by 1 base, with 2 bases of the junction left unmatched. CDR3 length: 14 residues. CDR3 amino acids: CASSLSGQSYEQYF. In DNA form, the CDR3 reads TGTGCCAGCAGCTTATCGGGACAGTCCTACGAGCAGTACTTC.

The V gene is TRBV6-1, the J gene TRBJ2-7; 7 bases are shared with TRBD1. Germline CDR1 MNHNS, CDR2 SASEGT. The CDR3 loop spans 16 amino acids. V lost 4 bases and J lost 1; bases outside the gene matches: 10. The CDR3 spells CASSAWTGQGSYEQYF. In DNA, the CDR3 is TGTGCCAGCAGTGCCTGGACAGGACAAGGGTCCTACGAGCAGTACTTC.

On this clone itself: Sequence at one end of the junction differs from germline and may be a read error. The J gene is TRBJ1-2, the V gene TRBV4-3; a possible D gene is TRBD1 (5 bases). The CDR3 sequence is 13 residues long. Germline CDR1 LGHNA, CDR2 YSLEER. CDR3 coding DNA: TGCGCCAGCAGCCAAGATCGGAGGGGTCGCCACGATTTC. This translates into CASSQDRRGRHDF.

V and J are TRBV19 and TRBJ1-2; D might be TRBD1 (6 bases). Trimming left V 5 bases short and J 4 bases short, with 23 bases between. There are 17 residues in the CDR3. Germline assignment: CDR1 LNHDA and CDR2 SQIVND (reference sequence). CDR3 in DNA: TGTGCCAGTAGTCCCCAAGAACCACAGGGAATCGGCTATGGCTACACCTTC. Its protein is CASSPQEPQGIGYGYTF.

This clone was observed once. One end of the junction fails to match germline, which may point to a read error. The rearrangement joins TRBV28 to TRBJ1-1; the D is unclear. Germline values: CDR1 MDHEN, CDR2 SYDVKM. The CDR3 extends over 12 amino acids. CDR3 DNA: TGTGCCAGCAGCTTATCTTACACTGAAGCTTTCTTT. Protein product: CASSLSYTEAFF.